This T cell receptor beta chain was recorded in a study of T cells in Graves' hyperthyroidism and ophthalmopathy. Study-wide context: Peripheral blood collection took place at initial diagnosis, before any treatment. Study-level results: From stable hyperthyroidism, ophthalmopathy was separated by a 13 V-J model.

This clonotype was detected many times. Antigen specificity is unknown. Disease lasting under 3 months, a NOSPECS grade of at least 4, and a Clinical Activity Score of at least 3 were features of the ophthalmopathy patients. Thyroid ultrasound and orbital computed tomography, with clinical symptoms and serum thyroxine and TRAb, informed diagnoses. The CDR3 runs 15 residues. Per germline, CDR1 SGHDT and CDR2 YYEEEE. V shed 4 bases, J shed 1 base, and the junction held 2 bases outside the gene matches. Amplified TCR beta CDR3 regions derived from RNA transcripts. When the TCR CDR3 underwent first-round RT-PCR, the HTBI primer set was used. TCRdb reprocessed the multiplex PCR reads via MiXCR and lists one record per CDR3 protein. The sample has a few hundred thousand distinct CDR3 sequences, roughly 18% seen once.

The V call is TRBV5-6, the J call TRBJ2-7; 13 bases line up with TRBD2. The TCR comes from a woman in her 40s with Graves' ophthalmopathy. The sample consisted of blood. The CDR3 DNA reads as TGTGCCAGCAGCGAGGGACTAGCGGGGTCCTACGAGCAGTACTTC. It codes for CASSEGLAGSYEQYF.